The present TCR beta chain was sequenced within a study of blood T cell repertoires in COVID-19. Study background: Samples representing acute and convalescent COVID-19 were sourced from the United States, Italy and Spain.

As originally analysed: Reference gene primer amplification gave estimated nucleated cell counts. Some clones are missing from TCRdb's copy, which holds only in-frame ones; the method was immunoSEQ multiplex PCR. The V and J calls and clone size come from that table; D and trimming were worked out from the DNA. The profile shows about 170,000 clones, 70% to 85% of them singletons. Sequencing input: peripheral blood. The sequence came from a woman aged 40 to 50 with COVID-19, enrolled during active disease.

In DNA form, the CDR3 reads TGTGCCAGCCAACGATATTGGAGCATGAACACTGAAGCTTTCTTT. This encodes CASQRYWSMNTEAFF. The chain uses TRBV6-5 and TRBJ1-1; D is unclear. Per germline, CDR1 MNHEY and CDR2 SVGAGI. The length of the CDR3 is 15 residues. The germline V and J ends were trimmed by 8 bases and 0 bases, with 16 bases remaining between them.